These 10 T cell receptor beta chains were sequenced from one sample in a study of blood T cell repertoires in COVID-19. Data came from immunoSEQ multiplex PCR; TCRdb stores just in-frame clones and leaves some out. The table includes tens of thousands of clones, more than 85% detected once. Sequenced: peripheral blood. These receptors all stem from a human donor with active COVID-19. The donor label of this sample is uncertain.

The chain is built from TRBV6-5 and TRBJ2-7; D might be TRBD1 (5 bases). Looked up from germline, CDR1 is MNHEY and CDR2 is SVGAGI. Trimming cost V 6 bases and J 5 bases, with 11 bases left between them. The CDR3 contains 12 residues. CDR3 nucleotides: TGTGCCAGCAGAACGCAGGGCCACGAGCAGTACTTC. As protein: CASRTQGHEQYF.

The chain carries TRBV28 and TRBJ1-1; D remains unclear. The CDR3 contains 15 residues. Germline V gene sequence: CDR1 MDHEN, CDR2 SYDVKM. Trimming shortened V by 7 bases and J by 4 bases, and 19 bases separated the two germline ends. The chain's CDR3 is CASNLGGVGGTEAFF. The CDR3 DNA follows: TGTGCCAGCAACCTAGGCGGGGTGGGCGGCACTGAAGCTTTCTTT.

The rearrangement links TRBV6-6 to TRBJ2-3, with 10 bases matching TRBD2. V lost 7 bases, J lost 7 bases, and 11 bases stayed unmatched. Per the germline V gene, CDR1 is MNHNY and CDR2 is SVGAGI (reference sequence). This CDR3 is built from 15 residues. CDR3 sequence reads: CASIQKRGGPYTQYF. The CDR3 DNA is TGTGCCAGCATCCAGAAGCGGGGGGGGCCCTATACGCAGTATTTT.

V is TRBV5-1 and J is TRBJ2-3; TRBD2 matches at 8 bases. CDR3 length equals 17 residues. The germline gives CDR1 SGHRS, CDR2 YFSETQ. V dropped 0 bases and J dropped 2; count of bases not matched to a gene: 8. DNA of the CDR3: TGCGCCAGCAGCTTGGGCGGACTACTAGCGGACACAGATACGCAGTATTTT. Its protein product is CASSLGGLLADTDTQYF.

J is TRBJ1-1 and V is TRBV19; TRBD1 matches at 8 bases. This CDR3 contains 16 residues. The J segment lost 6 bases and the V segment lost 3 bases, leaving 12 bases of the junction unmatched. Germline CDR1 LNHDA, CDR2 SQIVND (reference sequence). The CDR3 DNA sequence: TGTGCCAGTAGTATTAAGCCTGGACAGGGTAGACCTGAAGCTTTCTTT. This encodes CASSIKPGQGRPEAFF.

The chain recombines TRBV19 with TRBJ1-6; possible D gene TRBD1, 5 bases. The V gene lost 4 bases and the J gene lost 7 bases, with 14 bases spanning the gap. This CDR3 contains 15 residues. Germline V gives CDR1 LNHDA, CDR2 SQIVND (reference sequence). The CDR3 loop reads CASSRAGGMNSPLHF. CDR3 nucleotide sequence: TGTGCCAGTAGTAGGGCCGGGGGAATGAATTCACCCCTCCACTTT.

The rearrangement joins TRBV5-1 to TRBJ2-5; 10 bases map to TRBD1. The CDR3 has 18 amino acids. Germline V gene lookup returns CDR1 SGHRS and CDR2 YFSETQ. The ends lost 4 bases at V and 0 bases at J; junction bases unmatched: 12. The DNA for the CDR3 is TGCGCCAGCAGCACGGGGGGACAGGGGAAGTCCTACCAAGAGACCCAGTACTTC. Translation gives CASSTGGQGKSYQETQYF.

The chain has TRBV3-1 (or the pseudogene TRBV3-2) and TRBJ1-6, with D tentatively TRBD1 (6 bases). Germline V gene lookup returns CDR1 LGHDT and CDR2 YNNKEL (reference sequence). The germline V and J ends were trimmed by 1 base and 2 bases, with 18 bases remaining between them. CDR3 length equals 19 residues. For the CDR3, the DNA is TGTGCCAGCAGCCAAGCCGGAACAGGGATTAGGACCTATAATTCACCCCTCCACTTT. This translates into CASSQAGTGIRTYNSPLHF.

The CDR3 bases are TGTGCCAGCCCCCTGGCGGGGGGGCCCAATGAGCAGTTCTTC. Translation: CASPLAGGPNEQFF. The chain couples TRBV21-1 to TRBJ2-1; the table's D call, TRBD2, has no DNA check behind it. TRBV21-1 is a recognized pseudogene. The CDR3 is 14 residues long.

This chain uses TRBV7-2 with TRBJ2-7, with D possibly being TRBD2 (5 bases). The CDR3 is made up of 16 amino acids. Germline V gives CDR1 SGHTA, CDR2 FQGNSA. The ends were cut back, 1 base at V and 3 bases at J, with 16 bases in the middle. CDR3 amino acids: CASSLVAGQAVYEQYF. The DNA of the CDR3 is TGTGCCAGCAGCTTAGTCGCGGGCCAAGCCGTCTACGAGCAGTACTTC.